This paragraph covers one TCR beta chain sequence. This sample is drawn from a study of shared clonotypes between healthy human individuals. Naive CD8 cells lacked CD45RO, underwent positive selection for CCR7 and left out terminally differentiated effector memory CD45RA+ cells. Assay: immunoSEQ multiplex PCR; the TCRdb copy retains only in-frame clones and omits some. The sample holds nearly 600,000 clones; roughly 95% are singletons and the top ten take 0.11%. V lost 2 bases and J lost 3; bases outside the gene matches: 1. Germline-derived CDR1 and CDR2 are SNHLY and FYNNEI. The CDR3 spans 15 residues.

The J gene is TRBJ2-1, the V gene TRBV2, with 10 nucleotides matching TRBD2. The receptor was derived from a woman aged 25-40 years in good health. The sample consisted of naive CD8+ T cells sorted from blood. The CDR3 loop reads CASSEWTSGYNEQFF. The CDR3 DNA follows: TGTGCCAGCAGTGAATGGACTAGCGGCTACAATGAGCAGTTCTTC.